The T cell receptor beta chain described here comes from a study of shared clonotypes between healthy human individuals. This clone appeared once. Assay used: immunoSEQ multiplex PCR; TCRdb lists only in-frame clones, some missing. The data contain about 1.1 million clones, approximately 80% of them singletons. Germline CDR1 MNHEY, CDR2 SVGAGI. V was shortened by 2 bases and J by 6 bases, with 14 bases between the two germline ends. This CDR3 region has 14 residues. The genes are TRBV6-5 and TRBJ2-7; D call uncertain. The sequence was obtained from a man between 18 and 29 years old in good health. Some clones in this sample may be carry-over from other donors' samples. The sample taken for sequencing was memory CD4+ T cells from PBMCs. Noted subset: CD45RA-negative fraction. The CDR3 region is CASSYGSLTAEQYF. Here the CDR3 DNA reads TGTGCCAGCAGTTACGGGTCCCTAACGGCCGAGCAGTACTTC.